This T cell receptor (beta chain) was obtained from a study of shared clonotypes between healthy human individuals. Here immunoSEQ multiplex PCR was the method, and the copy in TCRdb shows in-frame clones only, minus some. The table shows about 2.2 million clones, with about 93% occurring only once. Overall study results and limits: Researchers found naive subsets generally carried larger estimated richness than memory subsets. Rarefaction indicated that sorted-subset sequencing remained incomplete although depth was large.

CD45RO-negative, CCR7-positively selected cells formed the naive CD8 fraction, excluding terminally differentiated effector memory CD45RA+ cells. V shed 6 bases, J shed 5 bases, and the junction held 8 bases outside the gene matches. This CDR3 is built from 14 residues. The germline gives CDR1 MNHEY, CDR2 SVGAGI. Remarks on this clone: The target antigen is unknown.

The sequenced sample consisted of naive CD8+ T cells from PBMCs. The sequence derives from a man younger than 30 in good health. Some clones in this sample may be carry-over from other donors' samples. The V gene is TRBV6-5, the J gene TRBJ1-2; 8 bases fit TRBD1. The CDR3 nucleotides read TGTGCCAGCAGCCAGGGGGCGCGAAAATATGGCTACACCTTC. Translated, it gives CASSQGARKYGYTF.